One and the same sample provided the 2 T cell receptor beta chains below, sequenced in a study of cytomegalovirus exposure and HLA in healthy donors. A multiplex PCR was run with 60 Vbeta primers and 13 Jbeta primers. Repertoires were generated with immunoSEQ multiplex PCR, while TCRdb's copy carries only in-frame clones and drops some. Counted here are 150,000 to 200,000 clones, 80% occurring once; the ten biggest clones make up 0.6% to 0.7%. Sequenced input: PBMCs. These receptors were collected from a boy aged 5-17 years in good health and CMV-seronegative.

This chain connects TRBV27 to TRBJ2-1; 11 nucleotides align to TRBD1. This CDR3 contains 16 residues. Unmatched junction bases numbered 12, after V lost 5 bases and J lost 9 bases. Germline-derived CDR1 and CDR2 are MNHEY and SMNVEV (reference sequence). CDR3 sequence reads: CASSPPGQGVLGEQFF. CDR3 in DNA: TGTGCCAGCAGTCCACCGGGACAGGGGGTTTTGGGTGAGCAGTTCTTC.

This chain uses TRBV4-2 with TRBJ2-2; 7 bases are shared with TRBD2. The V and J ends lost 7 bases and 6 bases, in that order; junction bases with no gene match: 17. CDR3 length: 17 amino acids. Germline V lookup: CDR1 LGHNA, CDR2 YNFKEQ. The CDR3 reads CASNQPAGVGVAGELFF. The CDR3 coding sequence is TGTGCCAGCAACCAGCCCGCGGGAGTAGGAGTCGCCGGGGAGCTGTTTTTT.